These T cell receptor beta chains were read from a single sample in a study of blood T cell repertoires in COVID-19. Sequencing used immunoSEQ multiplex PCR; TCRdb keeps in-frame clones, though not all of them. The sample lists around 98,000 clones; nearly 90% were seen once. The sequencing sample was made of peripheral blood. These receptor sequences come from a man aged 70 or older with acute or convalescent COVID-19. Each CDR3 is given with its conserved first and last residue. D genes are given only for firm matches. Some rows mark clone size as missing; the rest say once, few, many or name a class of expanded clone.

CASSLAGLETQYF | TGCGCCAGCAGCTTGGCAGGGCTGGAGACCCAGTACTTC | . | . | TRBJ2-5 | TRBV5-1
CASSQDPINYGYTF | TGCGCCAGCAGCCAAGACCCTATTAACTATGGCTACACCTTC | . | . | TRBJ1-2 | TRBV4-1
CASSLSTEAFF | TGTGCCAGCAGCTTGTCGACTGAAGCTTTCTTT | . | . | TRBJ1-1 | TRBV5-4
CASSALGTGKEKLFF | TGTGCCAGCAGTGCCCTCGGGACAGGGAAGGAAAAACTGTTTTTT | . | TRBD1 | TRBJ1-4 | TRBV28
CASSLVVAGGYNEQFF | TGCGCCAGCAGCTTGGTGGTAGCGGGGGGATACAATGAGCAGTTCTTC | . | TRBD2 | TRBJ2-1 | TRBV5-1
CASRAGTSDTTGELFF | TGCGCCAGCAGAGCCGGGACTAGCGATACCACCGGGGAGCTGTTTTTT | . | TRBD2 | TRBJ2-2 | TRBV5-1
CASSPSGREETQYF | TGTGCCAGCTCACCATCGGGCAGGGAAGAGACCCAGTACTTC | . | . | TRBJ2-5 | TRBV18
CASSFRTANTGELFF | TGCGCCAGCAGCTTTCGGACTGCGAACACCGGGGAGCTGTTTTTT | . | . | TRBJ2-2 | TRBV5-1
CASSQVAGSNQPQHF | TGCGCCAGCAGCCAAGTTGCGGGGAGCAATCAGCCCCAGCATTTT | . | . | TRBJ1-5 | TRBV4-1
CASSLASDRNHNSPLHF | TGTGCCAGCAGCTTAGCGTCGGACAGGAATCATAATTCACCCCTCCACTTT | . | TRBD1 | TRBJ1-6 | TRBV7-9
CATSRDGQGGWYGYTF | TGTGCCACCAGCAGAGATGGGCAGGGAGGTTGGTATGGCTACACCTTC | . | . | TRBJ1-2 | TRBV15
CASRPGQGVIGTEAFF | TGTGCCAGTAGACCGGGACAGGGGGTCATCGGCACTGAAGCTTTCTTT | . | TRBD1 | TRBJ1-1 | TRBV19
CASSQDPKGANYGYTF | TGCGCCAGCAGCCAAGATCCTAAAGGAGCTAACTATGGCTACACCTTC | . | . | TRBJ1-2 | TRBV4-1
CASSPSQGSSTDTQYF | TGCGCCAGCAGCCCGTCACAGGGTTCCTCCACAGATACGCAGTATTTT | once | . | TRBJ2-3 | TRBV5-1
CASSLGLAGGETQYF | TGTGCCAGCAGCTTGGGACTAGCGGGGGGAGAGACCCAGTACTTC | . | TRBD2 | TRBJ2-5 | TRBV5-4
CAWSGKMNTEAFF | TGTGCCTGGAGTGGTAAAATGAACACTGAAGCTTTCTTT | . | . | TRBJ1-1 | TRBV30
CASIGRGVTNTGELFF | TGTGCCAGCATTGGGAGGGGCGTAACGAACACCGGGGAGCTGTTTTTT | . | TRBD2 | TRBJ2-2 | TRBV13
CASSFLSGGSSYNEQFF | TGTGCCAGCAGCTTCTTAAGCGGGGGTAGCTCCTACAATGAGCAGTTCTTC | . | TRBD2 | TRBJ2-1 | TRBV3-1/TRBV3-2
CASSLRSGELFF | TGTGCCAGCAGCCTTCGGTCCGGGGAGCTGTTTTTT | . | . | TRBJ2-2 | TRBV9
CAISASQGAETQYF | TGTGCCATCAGCGCATCCCAGGGGGCTGAGACCCAGTACTTC | . | TRBD1 | TRBJ2-5 | TRBV10-3
CASRQGPGQPQHF | TGTGCCAGCAGACAGGGACCGGGTCAGCCCCAGCATTTT | . | . | TRBJ1-5 | TRBV2